This is a list of T cell receptor beta chains from one sample in a study of blood T cell repertoires in COVID-19. TCRdb keeps only in-frame clones here, not all; method: immunoSEQ multiplex PCR. The table lists some 200,000 clones, 75% to 95% of them singletons, with approximately 0.5% in the top ten. Specimen: peripheral blood. All receptors derive from a man aged 50-59 years with acute or convalescent COVID-19. Both conserved end residues are part of each CDR3. D genes are given only for firm matches. A row's size may be missing; if present it is once, few, many or a size class.

V: TRBV7-2
D: NA
J: TRBJ2-1
size: NA
DNA: TGTGCCAGCAGCTTAGCGCTGTTAGAACAGGGTGAGCAGTTCTTC
CDR3: CASSLALLEQGEQFF

V: TRBV5-1
D: TRBD2
J: TRBJ2-1
size: NA
DNA: TGCGCCAGCAGCTTGTCCGGGACTAGCTCCTACAATGAGCAGTTCTTC
CDR3: CASSLSGTSSYNEQFF

V: TRBV27
D: TRBD2
J: TRBJ2-1
size: NA
DNA: TGTGCCAGCAGCAAAGGAGGGCTAGCGGGGCGTCGCTCCTACAATGAGCAGTTCTTC
CDR3: CASSKGGLAGRRSYNEQFF

V: TRBV3-1/TRBV3-2
D: NA
J: TRBJ1-1
size: NA
DNA: TGTGCCAGCAGCCAAGACGCCGGTGTTGAAGCTTTCTTT
CDR3: CASSQDAGVEAFF

V: TRBV3-1/TRBV3-2
D: TRBD2
J: TRBJ2-3
size: NA
DNA: TGTGCCAGCAGCCTTATAGCGGGAACTAGCACAGATACGCAGTATTTT
CDR3: CASSLIAGTSTDTQYF

V: TRBV27
D: TRBD1
J: TRBJ1-1
size: NA
DNA: TGTGCCAGCAGTTCGACAGGGTCGGCTGAAGCTTTCTTT
CDR3: CASSSTGSAEAFF

V: TRBV7-8
D: TRBD1
J: TRBJ2-7
size: NA
DNA: TGTGCCAGCAGCCTTATCGACAGGGACGAAGGCGAGCAGTACTTC
CDR3: CASSLIDRDEGEQYF

V: TRBV27
D: NA
J: TRBJ2-7
size: NA
DNA: TGTGCCAGCAGCCCTGACAGGATAAGCTCCTACGAGCAGTACTTC
CDR3: CASSPDRISSYEQYF

V: TRBV28
D: NA
J: TRBJ1-1
size: NA
DNA: TGTGCCAGCAGTTTATTCGACAGAAATGAAGCTTTCTTT
CDR3: CASSLFDRNEAFF

V: TRBV20-1
D: NA
J: TRBJ1-1
size: NA
DNA: TGCAGTGCTACTTGTTCCGCTGAAGCTTTCTTT
CDR3: CSATCSAEAFF

V: TRBV4-3
D: TRBD2
J: TRBJ2-3
size: once
DNA: TGCGCCAGCAGCCAAGATGTTGTGAGAGCGGGGTTCACAGATACGCAGTATTTT
CDR3: CASSQDVVRAGFTDTQYF

V: TRBV29-1
D: NA
J: TRBJ1-2
size: NA
DNA: TGCAGCGTAATTGTGGCAGCTAACTATGGCTACACCTTC
CDR3: CSVIVAANYGYTF

V: TRBV5-6
D: TRBD1
J: TRBJ2-3
size: NA
DNA: TGTGCCAGCAGCTTGTACAGGGGGTTCACAGATACGCAGTATTTT
CDR3: CASSLYRGFTDTQYF

V: TRBV7-8
D: NA
J: TRBJ1-6
size: NA
DNA: TGTGCCAGCAGCTTAGGCAGGGGATATAATTCACCCCTCCACTTT
CDR3: CASSLGRGYNSPLHF

V: TRBV5-4
D: TRBD2
J: TRBJ2-1
size: NA
DNA: TGTGCCAGCAGCTTTGGGGGGGAATCCTACAATGAGCAGTTCTTC
CDR3: CASSFGGESYNEQFF

V: TRBV7-9
D: NA
J: TRBJ2-1
size: NA
DNA: TGTGCCAGCAGCTTAGCTAGGACTACTGCCGATGAGCAGTTCTTC
CDR3: CASSLARTTADEQFF

V: TRBV9
D: TRBD2
J: TRBJ2-1
size: few
DNA: TGTGCCAGCAGCGTAACTAGCGGCGGTGGGCGTGAGCAGTTCTTC
CDR3: CASSVTSGGGREQFF

V: TRBV14
D: NA
J: TRBJ2-3
size: NA
DNA: TGTGCCAGCAGCCAAGGATCTCGGCTAGCGACGCAGTATTTT
CDR3: CASSQGSRLATQYF

V: TRBV5-1
D: NA
J: TRBJ1-1
size: NA
DNA: TGCGCCAGCAGCTTGAAGTCGGGTCTGAACACTGAAGCTTTCTTT
CDR3: CASSLKSGLNTEAFF

V: TRBV7-9
D: NA
J: TRBJ1-1
size: once
DNA: TGTGCCAGCAGCTTGAGGTGGAGGGGTGAAGCTTTCTTT
CDR3: CASSLRWRGEAFF

V: TRBV10-1
D: NA
J: TRBJ2-7
size: few
DNA: TGCGCCAGCAGTGGGACAGAATACGAGCAGTACTTC
CDR3: CASSGTEYEQYF

V: TRBV24-1
D: NA
J: TRBJ2-5
size: NA
DNA: TGTGCCACCAGTGATGGGGGGGCCCCAGAGACCCAGTACTTC
CDR3: CATSDGGAPETQYF

V: TRBV5-8
D: NA
J: TRBJ2-6
size: NA
DNA: TGTGCCAGCAGCCGTAATCCGGGTGGGGCCAACGTCCTGACTTTC
CDR3: CASSRNPGGANVLTF

V: TRBV9
D: NA
J: TRBJ1-2
size: NA
DNA: TGTGCCAGCAGCGTAGGGCCCCGGACAGAAACATCTAACTATGGCTACACCTTC
CDR3: CASSVGPRTETSNYGYTF

V: TRBV9
D: TRBD2
J: TRBJ2-1
size: once
DNA: TGTGCCAGCAGCGTAGACAGCGGGAGGGCCCACAATGAGCAGTTCTTC
CDR3: CASSVDSGRAHNEQFF

V: TRBV18
D: TRBD1
J: TRBJ1-1
size: NA
DNA: TGTGCCAGCTCGCCAGGCCTGACAGGGTTGGCTGAAGCTTTCTTT
CDR3: CASSPGLTGLAEAFF

V: TRBV19
D: NA
J: TRBJ1-1
size: NA
DNA: TGTGCCAGCAACCTGCAAGGGGGGAACACTGAAGCTTTCTTT
CDR3: CASNLQGGNTEAFF

V: TRBV5-1
D: NA
J: TRBJ2-1
size: few
DNA: TGCGCCAGCAACCGGGAGCGCCCGACCTACAATGAGCAGTTCTTC
CDR3: CASNRERPTYNEQFF

V: TRBV19
D: NA
J: TRBJ1-1
size: few
DNA: TGTGCCAGTACCTCCTTCCGCCGGGGCCGAGGGGGCACTGAAGCTTTCTTT
CDR3: CASTSFRRGRGGTEAFF

V: TRBV11-2
D: NA
J: TRBJ1-2
size: NA
DNA: TGTGCCAGCAGCTTAGGTTCCAGGGACTATGGCTACACCTTC
CDR3: CASSLGSRDYGYTF

V: TRBV7-6
D: NA
J: TRBJ1-1
size: NA
DNA: TGTGCCAGCAGCTTAGGGGGGGGGAACACTGAAGCTTTCTTT
CDR3: CASSLGGGNTEAFF

V: TRBV5-1
D: NA
J: TRBJ2-7
size: NA
DNA: TGCGCCAGCAGCGTCGGGACTGGCTACGAGCAGTACTTC
CDR3: CASSVGTGYEQYF

V: TRBV6-2/TRBV6-3
D: NA
J: TRBJ1-1
size: NA
DNA: TGTGCCAGCAGTTACTCTGAGGCGAACACTGAAGCTTTCTTT
CDR3: CASSYSEANTEAFF

V: TRBV30
D: NA
J: TRBJ2-3
size: few
DNA: TGTGCCTGGAAATCGGGGGGCATACAAGATACGCAGTATTTT
CDR3: CAWKSGGIQDTQYF

V: TRBV21-1
D: NA
J: TRBJ2-3
size: NA
DNA: TGTGCCAGCAGCAAAAGAGGGGACTGGGCGGGGGTGCGGGATACGCAGTATTTT
CDR3: CASSKRGDWAGVRDTQYF

V: TRBV3-1/TRBV3-2
D: TRBD2
J: TRBJ2-2
size: NA
DNA: TGTGCCAGCAGCCAGCCGGGGTCTAGCGGGAGTGCCGGGGAGCTGTTTTTT
CDR3: CASSQPGSSGSAGELFF